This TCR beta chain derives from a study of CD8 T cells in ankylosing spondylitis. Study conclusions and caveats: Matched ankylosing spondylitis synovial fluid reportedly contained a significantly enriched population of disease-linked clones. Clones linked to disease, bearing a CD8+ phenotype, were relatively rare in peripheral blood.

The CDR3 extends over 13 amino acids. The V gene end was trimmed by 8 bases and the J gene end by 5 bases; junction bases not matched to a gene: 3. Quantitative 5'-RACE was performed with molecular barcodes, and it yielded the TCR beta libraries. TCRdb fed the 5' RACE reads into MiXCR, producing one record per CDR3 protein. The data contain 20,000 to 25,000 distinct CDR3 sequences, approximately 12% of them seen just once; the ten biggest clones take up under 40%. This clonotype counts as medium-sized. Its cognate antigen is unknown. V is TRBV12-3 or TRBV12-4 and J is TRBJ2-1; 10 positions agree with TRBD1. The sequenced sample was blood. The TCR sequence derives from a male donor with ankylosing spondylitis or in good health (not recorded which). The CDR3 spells CASGQGGNNEQFF. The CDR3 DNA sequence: TGTGCCAGCGGACAGGGGGGGAACAATGAGCAGTTCTTC.